A single sample is the source of the 18 T cell receptor beta chains below, sequenced in a study of blood T cell repertoires in COVID-19. The method was immunoSEQ multiplex PCR; TCRdb's version includes in-frame clones alone and lacks a portion of them. This table has 100,000 to 150,000 clones, around 80% appearing once. Sequencing was done on a sample of peripheral blood. These receptors all come from a man between 65 and 85 years old with acute or convalescent COVID-19.

The chain has TRBV18 and TRBJ2-1; possible D gene TRBD1, 6 bases. Trimming took 3 bases from V and 5 from J, leaving 20 bases between them. CDR3 length: 17 residues. The germline V gene has CDR1 KGHSH and CDR2 LQKENI. The CDR3 is CASSPQTQGRGDNEQFF. DNA of the CDR3: TGTGCCAGCTCACCGCAGACACAGGGACGAGGAGACAATGAGCAGTTCTTC.

The chain carries TRBV13 and TRBJ1-5; D gene ambiguous. The ends were cut back, 0 bases at V and 0 bases at J, with 9 bases in the middle. Looked up from germline, CDR1 is PRHDT and CDR2 is FYEKMQ (reference sequence). This CDR3 is built from 16 residues. The CDR3, as DNA: TGTGCCAGCAGCTTAGGAATTGCGTATAGCAATCAGCCCCAGCATTTT. Its translation: CASSLGIAYSNQPQHF.

The sample holds a few counts of this clone. The V call is TRBV7-2, the J call TRBJ2-1, with 10 nucleotides matching TRBD2. Germline lookup yields CDR1 SGHTA and CDR2 FQGNSA. The CDR3 consists of 15 residues. The J segment lost 4 bases and the V segment lost 4 bases, leaving 4 bases of the junction unmatched. The CDR3 spells CASSSSSGGYNEQFF. As DNA, the CDR3 is TGTGCCAGCAGCTCGTCTAGCGGGGGATACAATGAGCAGTTCTTC.

This chain uses TRBV5-4 with TRBJ2-5; 8 nucleotides agree with TRBD1. V shed 2 bases and J 4 bases; nucleotides not matched to a gene: 4. The CDR3 has 14 residues. Per the germline V gene, CDR1 is SGHNT and CDR2 is YYREEE (reference sequence). The CDR3 DNA reads as TGTGCCAGCAGCTTAGGACAGGGTGTAGAGACCCAGTACTTC. Amino acids: CASSLGQGVETQYF. The entire variable domain, with the rest obtained from reference TRBV5-4 and TRBJ2-5, is as follows: ETGVTQSPTHLIKTRGQQVTLRCSSQSGHNTVSWYQQALGQGPQFIFQYYREEENGRGNFPPRFSGLQFPNYSSELNVNALELDDSALYLCASSLGQGVETQYFGPGTRLLVL.

The chain uses TRBV5-1 and TRBJ2-5; 10 bases agree with TRBD1. V was pared by 7 bases and J by 1 base, with 7 bases of the junction left unmatched. The CDR3 has 15 amino acids. Germline CDR1 SGHRS, CDR2 YFSETQ. CDR3 in DNA: TGCGCCAGCGGGACAGGGGCCGTATCCCAAGAGACCCAGTACTTC. This sequence encodes CASGTGAVSQETQYF.

The chain carries TRBV5-1 and TRBJ2-1, with 8 bases lining up with TRBD1. This CDR3 comprises 15 residues. Germline loops: CDR1 SGHRS, CDR2 YFSETQ. After removal of 4 bases from V and 7 bases from J, the junction contained 10 bases not matched to a gene. CDR3 amino acids: CASSPRTGPINEQFF. CDR3 coding DNA: TGCGCCAGCAGCCCAAGGACAGGGCCGATAAATGAGCAGTTCTTC.

The chain carries TRBV7-2 and TRBJ2-1; 8 bases are shared with TRBD2. CDR1 is SGHTA, CDR2 FQGNSA, per germline. The CDR3 is made up of 16 amino acids. J was trimmed by 4 bases and V by 5 bases; bases with no gene match: 10. CDR3 loop: CASSPPGSGRYNEQFF. The DNA for the CDR3 is TGTGCCAGCAGCCCCCCGGGGAGCGGGAGATACAATGAGCAGTTCTTC.

This sequence joins TRBV5-1 and TRBJ1-1; possible D gene TRBD1, 6 bases. V lost 0 bases and J lost 11, with 11 bases in between. Looked up from germline, CDR1 is SGHRS and CDR2 is YFSETQ. The CDR3 covers 12 residues. As DNA, the CDR3 is TGCGCCAGCAGCTTGGAACAGGGCCGGGCTTTCTTT. It specifies CASSLEQGRAFF.

This clone was detected a few times. This rearrangement joins TRBV5-1 to TRBJ2-7; a possible D gene is TRBD1 (6 bases). Per germline, CDR1 SGHRS and CDR2 YFSETQ. V was shortened by 2 bases and J by 0 bases, with 12 bases between the two germline ends. The CDR3 consists of 15 residues. In DNA form, the CDR3 reads TGCGCCAGCAGCTTACGGGACACCGCCTCCTACGAGCAGTACTTC. It yields the protein CASSLRDTASYEQYF.

This clone was recorded a few times. The V gene is TRBV19, the J gene TRBJ2-5, with D hard to call. The V end lost 1 base, the J end lost 1 base, and 7 bases lay between the germline ends. The V gene's germline CDR1 is LNHDA and CDR2 SQIVND (reference sequence). The CDR3 sequence is 14 residues long. The CDR3 DNA reads as TGTGCCAGTAGTATAGGACTGATCCAAGAGACCCAGTACTTC. Residues: CASSIGLIQETQYF.

The gene calls are TRBV19 and TRBJ2-5; maybe TRBD1 (7 bases). V lost 5 bases to trimming and J lost 5 bases, with 15 bases between them. CDR1 and CDR2 from the germline V gene are LNHDA and SQIVND (reference sequence). The CDR3 length is 14 residues. The CDR3 DNA reads TGTGCCAGTAGTGCTAGCCCAGGGGGGGAGACCCAGTACTTC. Its protein product is CASSASPGGETQYF.

The chain links TRBV7-2 to TRBJ1-2; D not resolved. Germline assignment: CDR1 SGHTA and CDR2 FQGNSA. V was trimmed by 2 bases and J by 4 bases, leaving 14 bases between them. CDR3 length: 15 amino acids. Here the CDR3 DNA reads TGTGCCAGCAGCTTATCAGGTTCCGACGGCTATGGCTACACCTTC. Its protein is CASSLSGSDGYGYTF.

This chain connects TRBV18 to TRBJ2-5, with 9 bases lining up with TRBD2. In germline, CDR1 is KGHSH, CDR2 LQKENI. The trim removed 8 bases at V and 2 bases at J, leaving 3 bases unmatched. This CDR3 has 13 amino acids. CDR3 bases: TGTGCCAGCATGCGGGGGGGACAAGAGACCCAGTACTTC. Encoded protein: CASMRGGQETQYF.

The rearrangement links TRBV12-3 or TRBV12-4 to TRBJ2-5; D remains unclear. Trimming removed 4 bases from V and 2 bases from J, with 8 bases in between. This CDR3 has 13 residues. The CDR3 is CASSYGDQETQYF. The CDR3 nucleotides read TGTGCCAGCAGTTACGGAGATCAAGAGACCCAGTACTTC.

J is TRBJ1-6 and V is TRBV11-2; D remains unclear. Germline V lookup: CDR1 SGHAT, CDR2 FQNNGV. Trimming cost V 6 bases and J 2 bases, with 8 bases left between them. The CDR3 is made up of 14 amino acids. CDR3 in DNA: TGTGCCAGCAGGCCCATAGCCTATAATTCACCCCTCCACTTT. It encodes CASRPIAYNSPLHF.

Details on this clone: Different DNA sequences within this sample yield the same CDR3. The V and J genes are TRBV7-3 and TRBJ1-1, with TRBD1 matching 7 bases. The CDR3 contains 13 residues. Trimming removed 6 bases from V and 3 bases from J; junction bases left unmatched: 4. Germline CDR1 reads SGHTA; CDR2 reads FQGTGA. Here the CDR3 DNA reads TGTGCCAGCAGGCGACAGGGTGACACTGAAGCTTTCTTT. This encodes CASRRQGDTEAFF.

The rearrangement uses TRBV5-1 and TRBJ1-3, with D unclear. Germline V lookup: CDR1 SGHRS, CDR2 YFSETQ. The V end lost 2 bases, the J end lost 4 bases, and 10 bases lay between the germline ends. This CDR3 comprises 14 residues. The CDR3 sequence: CASSLMGSGNTIYF. The CDR3 nucleotides are TGCGCCAGCAGCTTAATGGGGAGCGGAAACACCATATATTTT.

This chain connects TRBV19 to TRBJ1-2, with a weak D call TRBD1 (6 bases). CDR3 size: 15 residues. Trimming removed 6 bases at V and 6 bases at J, with 20 bases between. CDR1 LNHDA and CDR2 SQIVND come from the germline V gene (reference sequence). The CDR3 is CASRPQGTPLHGYTF. CDR3 nucleotides: TGTGCCAGTAGACCCCAAGGGACACCTCTCCATGGCTACACCTTC.